This T cell receptor (beta chain) was captured in a study of response to subunit inactivated influenza vaccine. Each CDR3 protein is one row after TCRdb ran MiXCR on the RT-PCR reads. The table records around 190,000 distinct CDR3 sequences, approximately 15% of them present only once. The CDR3 contains 16 residues. V lost 3 bases and J lost 6; bases outside the gene matches: 10. CDR1 and CDR2 from the germline V gene are SGHAT and FQNNGV. The source was CD8+ T cells sorted from PBMCs, collected 4 to 6 days after vaccination. This TCR derives from a man in his fifties who received an inactivated influenza vaccine. The chain links TRBV11-2 to TRBJ2-1, with TRBD2 matching 8 bases. DNA for the CDR3: TGTGCCAGCAGCTTGGGTGGGTTAGCGGGATTCAATGAGCAGTTCTTC. Translation gives CASSLGGLAGFNEQFF. The variable domain in full, completed from reference TRBV11-2 and TRBJ2-1, reads EAGVAQSPRYKIIEKRQSVAFWCNPISGHATLYWYQQILGQGPKLLIQFQNNGVVDDSQLPKDRFSAERLKGVDSTLKIQPAKLEDSAVYLCASSLGGLAGFNEQFFGPGTRLTVL.